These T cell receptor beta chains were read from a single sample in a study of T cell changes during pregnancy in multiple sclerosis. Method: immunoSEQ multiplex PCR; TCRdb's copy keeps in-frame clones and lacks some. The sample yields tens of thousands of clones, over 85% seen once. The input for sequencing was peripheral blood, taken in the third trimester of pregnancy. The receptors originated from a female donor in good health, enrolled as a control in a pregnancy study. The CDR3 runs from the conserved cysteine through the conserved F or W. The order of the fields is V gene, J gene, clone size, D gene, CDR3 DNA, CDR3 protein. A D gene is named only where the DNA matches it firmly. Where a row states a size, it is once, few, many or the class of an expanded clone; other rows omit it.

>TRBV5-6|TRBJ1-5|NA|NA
TGTGCCAGCAGCTTACAGGGTGCCCAGCCCCAGCATTTT
CASSLQGAQPQHF
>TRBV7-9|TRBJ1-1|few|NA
TGTGCCAGCAGCCCCGAAACCTCCCAGGCGTTCTTT
CASSPETSQAFF
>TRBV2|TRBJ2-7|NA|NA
TGTGCCAGCAGGAGGGACTACGAGCAGTACTTC
CASRRDYEQYF
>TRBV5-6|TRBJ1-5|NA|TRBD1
TGTGCCAGCAGCGGGGGACAGAGTCCTAATCAGCCCCAGCATTTT
CASSGGQSPNQPQHF
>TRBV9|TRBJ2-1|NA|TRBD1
TGTGCCAGCAGCTTCAGGGACAGCGACAATGAGCAGTTCTTC
CASSFRDSDNEQFF
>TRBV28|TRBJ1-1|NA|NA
TGTGCCAGCAGTTTATCCGCCCAGGCCACTGAAGCTTTCTTT
CASSLSAQATEAFF
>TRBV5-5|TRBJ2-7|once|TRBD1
TGTGCCAGCAGCCCGGACAGGGGGGACGAGCAGTACTTC
CASSPDRGDEQYF
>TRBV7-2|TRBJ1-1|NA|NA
TGTGCCAGCAGCTTAGCGGCAGGTAACACTGAAGCTTTCTTT
CASSLAAGNTEAFF
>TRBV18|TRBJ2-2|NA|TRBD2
TGTGCCAGCTCACCACGGACTAGCGGAATCACCGGGGAGCTGTTTTTT
CASSPRTSGITGELFF
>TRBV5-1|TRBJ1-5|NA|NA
TGCGCCAGCAGCTTGGCTGAGAATCAGCCCCAGCATTTT
CASSLAENQPQHF
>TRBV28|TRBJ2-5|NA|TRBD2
TGTGCCAGCAGTAGTCCTAGCGGGCCTCACCAAGAGACCCAGTACTTC
CASSSPSGPHQETQYF
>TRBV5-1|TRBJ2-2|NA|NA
TGCGCCAGCAGCTTGGTGGCAGGGAACACCGGGGAGCTGTTTTTT
CASSLVAGNTGELFF
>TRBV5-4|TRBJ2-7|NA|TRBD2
TGTGCCAGCAGCTTACTTAGCGGGAGGGCCTTAGGATCCTACGAGCAGTACTTC
CASSLLSGRALGSYEQYF
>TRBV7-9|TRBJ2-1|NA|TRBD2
TGTGCCAGCAATGGAGCTCTCGGGAGGGGTGGCAATGAGCAGTTCTTC
CASNGALGRGGNEQFF
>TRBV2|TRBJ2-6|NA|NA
TGTGCCAGCAGTGGAACCACAAGTGTATCTGGGGCCAACGTCCTGACTTTC
CASSGTTSVSGANVLTF
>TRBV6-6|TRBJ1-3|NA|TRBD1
TGTGCCAGCAGTTACTCGGGACAGGGTGGAAACACCATATATTTT
CASSYSGQGGNTIYF
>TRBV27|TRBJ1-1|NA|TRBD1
TGTGCCAGCAGTCCCGGGACAGGGGTTGAAGCTTTCTTT
CASSPGTGVEAFF
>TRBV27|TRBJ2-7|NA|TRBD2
TGTGCCAGCAGCCATACTAGCGGGAGATACGAGCAGTACTTC
CASSHTSGRYEQYF
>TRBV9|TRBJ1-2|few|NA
TGTGCCAGCAGCGTAGGCAGAACTAACTATGGCTACACCTTC
CASSVGRTNYGYTF
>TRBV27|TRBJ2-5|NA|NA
TGTGCCAGCAGTCCCAGACAGGGAGGAGAGACCCAGTACTTC
CASSPRQGGETQYF
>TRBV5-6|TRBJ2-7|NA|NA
TGTGCCAGCAGCTTTGAGGGGAGGTGGTACGAGCAGTACTTC
CASSFEGRWYEQYF
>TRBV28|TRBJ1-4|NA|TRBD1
TGTGCCATTACAGGGGAGCGTGAAAAACTGTTTTTT
CAITGEREKLFF
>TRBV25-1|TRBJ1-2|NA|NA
TGTGCCAGCAGTGATCCAGGGAGGCTAAATGGCTACACCTTC
CASSDPGRLNGYTF
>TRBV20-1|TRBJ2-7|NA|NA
TGCAGTGCTCAGGGCTGGGACGAGCAGTACTTC
CSAQGWDEQYF
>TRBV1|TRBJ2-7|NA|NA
TGCACCAGCAGCCACACAGGGATCCCCTACGAGCAGTACTTC
CTSSHTGIPYEQYF
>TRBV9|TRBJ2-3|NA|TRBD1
TGTGCCAGCAGCGTAGGTACGACAGGGAATACAGATACGCAGTATTTT
CASSVGTTGNTDTQYF
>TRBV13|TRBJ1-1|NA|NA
TGTGCCAGCAGCTCAACGGATGAAACCGGGTACACTGAAGCTTTCTTT
CASSSTDETGYTEAFF
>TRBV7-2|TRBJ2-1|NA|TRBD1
TGTGCCAGCAGCCCGAGGACAGGGTCCAATGAGCAGTTCTTC
CASSPRTGSNEQFF
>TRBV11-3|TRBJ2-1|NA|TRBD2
TGTGCCAGCAGCTTAGTGGGTAGCGGGAGCGATGAGCAGTTCTTC
CASSLVGSGSDEQFF
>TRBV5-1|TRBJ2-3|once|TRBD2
TGCGCCAGCAGCTTGGCGGGCGGGAGTAAAACAGATACGCAGTATTTT
CASSLAGGSKTDTQYF
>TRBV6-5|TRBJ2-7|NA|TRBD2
TGTGCCAGCAGTCCCAGGAGCGGGAGTTCCTACGAGCAGTACTTC
CASSPRSGSSYEQYF
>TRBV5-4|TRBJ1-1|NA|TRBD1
TGTGCCAGCAGCCCTGGACAGGGGGCCCCGAACACTGAAGCTTTCTTT
CASSPGQGAPNTEAFF
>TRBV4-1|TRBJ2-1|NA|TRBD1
TGCGCCAGCAGCCACCGGCAGGGGGCCCAAACCTACAATGAGCAGTTCTTC
CASSHRQGAQTYNEQFF
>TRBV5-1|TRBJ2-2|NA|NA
TGCGCCAGCAGCCGGAGGGAGCCTCAGAACACCGGGGAGCTGTTTTTT
CASSRREPQNTGELFF
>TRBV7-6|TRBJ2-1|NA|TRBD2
TGTGCCAGCAGCTTACGCGGACTAGCGGAGACCAATGAGCAGTTCTTC
CASSLRGLAETNEQFF
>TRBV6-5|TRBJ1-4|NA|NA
TGTGCCAGCAGCCCTCTATGGACTAATGAAAAACTGTTTTTT
CASSPLWTNEKLFF
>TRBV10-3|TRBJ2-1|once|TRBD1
TGTGCCATCAGACCGGGACAGGGGAAAGGACTAGCCGGGGCTGAGCAGTTCTTC
CAIRPGQGKGLAGAEQFF
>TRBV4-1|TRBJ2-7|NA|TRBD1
TGCGCCAGCAGCCAAGGACAGGGGGGGAACTACGAGCAGTACTTC
CASSQGQGGNYEQYF
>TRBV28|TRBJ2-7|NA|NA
TGTGCCAGCAGTGGTTTTCTCGACAGGAACCCCTACGAGCAGTACTTC
CASSGFLDRNPYEQYF
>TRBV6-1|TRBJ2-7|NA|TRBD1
TGTGCCAGCAGAGATTCCGGGACAGGGGAGCACGAGCAGTACTTC
CASRDSGTGEHEQYF
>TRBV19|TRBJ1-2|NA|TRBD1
TGTGCCAGAAGTACAACCGGGGACAGGGACTATGGCTACACCTTC
CARSTTGDRDYGYTF
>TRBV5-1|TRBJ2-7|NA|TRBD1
TGCGCCAGCAGCTCCGGGACAGGGGCTTACGAGCAGTACTTC
CASSSGTGAYEQYF
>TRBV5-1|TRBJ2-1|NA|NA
TGCGCCACTTCAGAGGGGGAGTACAATGAGCAGTTCTTC
CATSEGEYNEQFF
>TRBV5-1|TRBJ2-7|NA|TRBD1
TGCGCCAGCAGCGTCGGGACAGGGGACTACGAGCAGTACTTC
CASSVGTGDYEQYF
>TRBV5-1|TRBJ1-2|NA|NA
TGCGCCAGCAGCTGGGCGGCACAGGCCCATGGCTACACCTTC
CASSWAAQAHGYTF
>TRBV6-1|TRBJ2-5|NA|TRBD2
TGTGCCAGCAGGAATCTAGCGGCCCAAGAGACCCAGTACTTC
CASRNLAAQETQYF
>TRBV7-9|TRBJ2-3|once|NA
TGTGCCAGCAGCTTAGCCTCGGCGGGAAGCACAGATACGCAGTATTTT
CASSLASAGSTDTQYF
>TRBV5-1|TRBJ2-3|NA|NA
TGCGCCAGCCAAAGCTCGGGGGATACGCAGTATTTT
CASQSSGDTQYF
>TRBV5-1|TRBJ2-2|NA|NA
TGCGCCAGCAGCCCGTTCCCGACAGGACTTTTTACCGGGGAGCTGTTTTTT
CASSPFPTGLFTGELFF
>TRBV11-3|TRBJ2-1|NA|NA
TGTGCCAGCAGCCAATTGCGGAACGAGGAGCAGTTCTTC
CASSQLRNEEQFF
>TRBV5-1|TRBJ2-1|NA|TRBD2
TGCGCCAGCAGCCTGGGACTAGCGGGATATTTAGGGTACAATGAGCAGTTCTTC
CASSLGLAGYLGYNEQFF
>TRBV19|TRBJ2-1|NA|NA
TGTGCCAGTACCGGGGGAGTAGCGCCCAACGTATACAATGAGCAGTTCTTC
CASTGGVAPNVYNEQFF
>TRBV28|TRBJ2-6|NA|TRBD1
TGTGCCAGCAGTTTTTTGGGACAGGGTCCCACTGGGGCCAACGTCCTGACTTTC
CASSFLGQGPTGANVLTF